Each of the 25 T cell receptor beta chains below was sequenced from the same sample in a study of blood T cell repertoires in COVID-19. Produced via immunoSEQ multiplex PCR; TCRdb's table is partial and in-frame only. The sample lists 200,000 to 300,000 clones; 65% to 90% were seen once. Sequenced sample: peripheral blood. The receptors stem from a man aged 45 to 65 with COVID-19, enrolled during active disease.

The V call is TRBV7-3, the J call TRBJ2-2; 10 bases line up with TRBD1. Per germline, CDR1 SGHTA and CDR2 FQGTGA. This CDR3 region has 16 residues. V lost 5 bases and J lost 4; bases outside the gene matches: 7. Written as DNA, the CDR3 is TGTGCCAGCAGCAAGACAGGGGGCGATGTCACCGGGGAGCTGTTTTTT. It is translated as CASSKTGGDVTGELFF.

V usage is TRBV2 and J usage is TRBJ2-1; TRBD2 matches 7 bases. There are 16 residues in the CDR3. Germline V gene data show CDR1 as SNHLY and CDR2 as FYNNEI. Trimming at V came to 5 bases and at J to 6 bases, leaving 13 bases not matched to a gene. The CDR3 protein is CASSRKGGEVPNEQFF. The CDR3 region has the DNA TGTGCCAGCAGTCGAAAGGGAGGGGAGGTTCCCAATGAGCAGTTCTTC.

V is TRBV7-9 and J is TRBJ2-7; 8 bases line up with TRBD1. This CDR3 is built from 15 residues. V gave up 5 bases and J gave up 3 bases; unmatched junction bases: 9. CDR1 SEHNR and CDR2 FQNEAQ come from the germline V gene (reference sequence). This CDR3 is CASSMQGAFGYEQYF. The CDR3 nucleotides are TGTGCCAGCAGCATGCAGGGGGCTTTCGGCTACGAGCAGTACTTC.

This clone was counted between two and nine times. The rearrangement uses TRBV3-1 (or the pseudogene TRBV3-2) and TRBJ2-2; 12 bases match TRBD1. The CDR3 is 16 residues long. The V gene end was trimmed by 1 base and the J gene end by 7 bases; junction bases not matched to a gene: 4. CDR1 and CDR2 (germline): LGHDT, YNNKEL (reference sequence). The DNA of the CDR3 is TGTGCCAGCAGCCAAGGGGGACAGGGGGCTGGCGGGGAGCTGTTTTTT. Translated: CASSQGGQGAGGELFF.

This clone was observed a handful of times. V is TRBV7-2 and J is TRBJ2-2; D not resolved. The CDR3 runs 15 residues. The germline CDR1 and CDR2 sequences are SGHTA and FQGNSA. V gave up 5 bases and J gave up 0 bases, with 10 bases separating them. Here the CDR3 DNA reads TGTGCCAGCAGCCCCCCTTCGTCGAACACCGGGGAGCTGTTTTTT. It specifies CASSPPSSNTGELFF.

This clone has just one count. This rearrangement joins TRBV25-1 to TRBJ1-3, with 7 bases matching TRBD1. In germline, CDR1 is MGHDK, CDR2 SYGVNS. Trimming removed 8 bases from V and 4 bases from J; junction bases left unmatched: 11. The length of the CDR3 is 15 residues. CDR3: CASGRGGSVGNTIYF. As DNA, the CDR3 is TGTGCCAGCGGGAGAGGGGGCTCAGTCGGAAACACCATATATTTT. The whole variable domain, remainder taken from reference TRBV25-1 and TRBJ1-3, is EADIYQTPRYLVIGTGKKITLECSQTMGHDKMYWYQQDPGMELHLIHYSYGVNSTEKGDLSSESTVSRIRTEHFPLTLESARPSHTSQYLCASGRGGSVGNTIYFGEGSWLTVV.

The V and J genes are TRBV7-9 and TRBJ2-3; 8 bases map to TRBD1. Trimming removed 5 bases from V and 2 bases from J; junction bases left unmatched: 6. The CDR3 is 15 residues long. Germline CDR1 and CDR2: SEHNR and FQNEAQ (reference sequence). CDR3 in amino acids: CASSVQGDATDTQYF. CDR3 DNA sequence: TGTGCCAGCAGCGTACAGGGGGACGCCACAGATACGCAGTATTTT.

V usage is TRBV29-1 and J usage is TRBJ1-1, with TRBD1 matching 10 bases. V was pared by 7 bases and J by 4 bases, with 6 bases of the junction left unmatched. The CDR3 extends over 13 amino acids. CDR1 SQVTM and CDR2 ANQGSEA come from the germline V gene. The CDR3 nucleotides read TGCAGCGGGGACAGGGGCGAGGGCACTGAAGCTTTCTTT. It encodes CSGDRGEGTEAFF. Supplemented by reference TRBV29-1 and TRBJ1-1, the full variable domain reads SAVISQKPSRDICQRGTSLTIQCQVDSQVTMMFWYRQQPGQSLTLIATANQGSEATYESGFVIDKFPISRPNLTFSTLTVSNMSPEDSSIYLCSGDRGEGTEAFFGQGTRLTVV.

The sample holds a few counts of this clone. The gene calls are TRBV3-1 (or the pseudogene TRBV3-2) and TRBJ1-1; the match to TRBD1 covers 7 bases. The CDR3 sequence is 13 residues long. CDR1 and CDR2 (germline): LGHDT, YNNKEL (reference sequence). V shed 5 bases, J shed 10 bases, and the junction held 10 bases outside the gene matches. This CDR3 reads CASSGTDLYGAFF. CDR3 sequence (DNA): TGTGCCAGCAGCGGGACAGATCTTTATGGAGCTTTCTTT.

This sequence joins TRBV6-6 and TRBJ1-5; maybe TRBD1 (6 bases). V was trimmed by 4 bases and J by 2 bases, leaving 15 bases between them. Germline V CDR1 and CDR2: MNHNY, SVGAGI (reference sequence). The length of the CDR3 is 16 residues. CDR3 residues: CASSSRGGHGNQPQHF. The CDR3 nucleotides read TGTGCCAGCAGTTCCCGGGGGGGACACGGCAATCAGCCCCAGCATTTT.

The chain uses TRBV4-2 and TRBJ2-3; TRBD2 aligns across 9 bases. With 2 bases clipped from V and 6 bases from J, the junction kept 6 bases outside the gene matches. Germline assignment: CDR1 LGHNA and CDR2 YNFKEQ. The CDR3 runs 15 residues. As DNA, the CDR3 is TGTGCCAGCAGCCAATCAGCGGGGGGAGGGGATACGCAGTATTTT. Translated: CASSQSAGGGDTQYF.

This chain links TRBV2 with TRBJ1-1, with TRBD1 matching over 7 bases. Germline CDR1 reads SNHLY; CDR2 reads FYNNEI. The CDR3 extends over 16 amino acids. V shed 2 bases and J 0 bases; nucleotides not matched to a gene: 6. CDR3 DNA: TGTGCCAGCAGTGAATCCCGACAGGGCTTGAACACTGAAGCTTTCTTT. Translation: CASSESRQGLNTEAFF. Complete variable domain (other parts from reference TRBV2 and TRBJ1-1): EPEVTQTPSHQVTQMGQEVILRCVPISNHLYFYWYRQILGQKVEFLVSFYNNEISEKSEIFDDQFSVERPDGSNFTLKIRSTKLEDSAMYFCASSESRQGLNTEAFFGQGTRLTVV.

The chain links TRBV27 to TRBJ2-5, with D maybe TRBD1 (6 bases). Germline loops: CDR1 MNHEY, CDR2 SMNVEV (reference sequence). V was pared by 11 bases and J by 5 bases, with 15 bases between. This CDR3 has 12 residues. The CDR3 DNA sequence: TGTGCCTCGCAGGGGATTGGGGAGACCCAGTACTTC. Protein product: CASQGIGETQYF.

The rearrangement links TRBV6-2 or TRBV6-3 to TRBJ2-1; TRBD2 agrees at 11 bases. Germline values: CDR1 MNHEY, CDR2 SVGEGT. The CDR3 length is 20 residues. V was clipped by 1 base and J by 8 bases; unmatched bases: 19. The CDR3 region has the DNA TGTGCCAGCAGTTACTTTTATCCCCCATCCAGACTAGCGGGGATCTATGAGCAGTTCTTC. Protein sequence: CASSYFYPPSRLAGIYEQFF.

The chain is built from TRBV3-1 (or the pseudogene TRBV3-2) and TRBJ2-3, with 7 bases fitting TRBD1. V lost 3 bases and J lost 3; bases outside the gene matches: 6. The CDR3 has 15 residues. Germline CDR1 and CDR2: LGHDT and YNNKEL (reference sequence). The CDR3: CASSHRDSFTDTQYF. CDR3 DNA: TGTGCCAGCAGCCACCGGGACAGCTTTACAGATACGCAGTATTTT.

The V gene is TRBV10-3, the J gene TRBJ1-2, with D possibly TRBD1 on 6 matching bases. V was pared by 2 bases and J by 5 bases, with 9 bases between. This CDR3 has 13 amino acids. Germline V gene data show CDR1 as ENHRY and CDR2 as SYGVKD. The CDR3 DNA follows: TGTGCCATCAGTGAGGACAGGAAATATGGCTACACCTTC. Amino acid sequence: CAISEDRKYGYTF.

The genes are TRBV6-1 and TRBJ2-7; D is possibly TRBD2 (6 bases). In germline, CDR1 is MNHNS, CDR2 SASEGT. V was cut by 0 bases and J by 3 bases, with 12 bases left in between. The CDR3 is 15 residues long. This CDR3 is CASSEAGGDLYEQYF. Here the CDR3 DNA reads TGTGCCAGCAGTGAAGCTGGCGGGGACCTCTACGAGCAGTACTTC.

This clone was recorded a few times. The chain uses TRBV5-8 and TRBJ1-6; no definite D call. The CDR3 spans 12 residues. V lost 0 bases, J lost 9 bases, and 4 bases lay in between. Looked up from germline, CDR1 is SGHTS and CDR2 is YDEGEE. CDR3 nucleotides: TGTGCCAGCAGCTTGGGTCTTTCACCCCTCCACTTT. It yields the protein CASSLGLSPLHF.

The J gene is TRBJ1-2, the V gene TRBV2; TRBD1 agrees at 8 bases. J was trimmed by 6 bases and V by 3 bases; bases with no gene match: 6. The CDR3 is made up of 14 amino acids. Germline-derived CDR1 and CDR2 are SNHLY and FYNNEI. The CDR3 sequence is CASSEAGGADGYTF. The CDR3 DNA follows: TGTGCCAGCAGTGAGGCAGGGGGCGCCGATGGCTACACCTTC.

The V and J genes are TRBV19 and TRBJ1-2, with TRBD1 matching over 8 bases. The CDR3 spans 15 residues. J gave up 6 bases and V 5 bases, and 11 bases lay outside the gene matches. CDR1 is LNHDA, CDR2 SQIVND, per germline (reference sequence). CDR3 sequence (DNA): TGTGCCAGTAGTCCCCGGACAGGGAGGGGGAATGGCTACACCTTC. As protein: CASSPRTGRGNGYTF.

This chain uses TRBV18 with TRBJ2-5, with TRBD1 matching over 8 bases. V shed 6 bases and J 4 bases; nucleotides not matched to a gene: 4. Germline V CDR1 and CDR2: KGHSH, LQKENI. The CDR3 length is 13 residues. The CDR3 region is CASSGGTGETQYF. CDR3 nucleotides: TGTGCCAGCTCGGGCGGGACAGGAGAGACCCAGTACTTC.

This clone was seen at least ten times. This rearrangement joins TRBV6-1 to TRBJ2-7; D remains unclear. Germline values: CDR1 MNHNS, CDR2 SASEGT. The CDR3 runs 12 residues. With 3 bases removed from V and 9 bases from J, the gap between germline ends came to 12 bases. CDR3 residues: CASSDNYNRQYF. In DNA form, the CDR3 reads TGTGCCAGCAGTGATAATTATAATAGGCAGTACTTC.

V is TRBV19 and J is TRBJ1-2; possibly TRBD1 for D (6 bases). V was clipped by 3 bases and J by 4 bases, with 9 bases between them. Germline V gene data show CDR1 as LNHDA and CDR2 as SQIVND (reference sequence). The CDR3 consists of 13 residues. CDR3 nucleotides: TGTGCCAGTAGTATCTCGGACAGCTATGGCTACACCTTC. It translates to CASSISDSYGYTF.

This sequence joins TRBV5-1 and TRBJ1-4; 8 bases agree with TRBD1. The germline CDR1 and CDR2 sequences are SGHRS and YFSETQ. The CDR3 is made up of 16 amino acids. V shed 7 bases, J shed 4 bases, and the junction held 12 bases outside the gene matches. The CDR3 loop is CASQNADRGLNEKLFF. The CDR3 coding sequence is TGCGCCAGCCAAAACGCAGACAGGGGCCTTAATGAAAAACTGTTTTTT.

This clone was seen a single time. V usage is TRBV7-3 and J usage is TRBJ2-2, with 13 bases lining up with TRBD2. This CDR3 is 18 amino acids long. Trimming removed 7 bases from V and 6 bases from J; junction bases left unmatched: 14. Germline assignment: CDR1 SGHTA and CDR2 FQGTGA. The CDR3: CASKSSTSGGSQPGELFF. The CDR3 DNA reads TGTGCCAGCAAATCGTCGACTAGCGGGGGGTCCCAACCCGGGGAGCTGTTTTTT. The full variable domain, with the rest looked up from reference TRBV7-3 and TRBJ2-2, is GAGVSQTPSNKVTEKGKYVELRCDPISGHTALYWYRQSLGQGPEFLIYFQGTGAADDSGLPNDRFFAVRPEGSVSTLKIQRTERGDSAVYLCASKSSTSGGSQPGELFFGEGSRLTVL.